This is a list of T cell receptor beta chains from one sample in a study of Graves' ophthalmopathy and Graves' hyperthyroidism. Via MiXCR, TCRdb re-called the multiplex PCR reads, giving one row per CDR3 protein. The repertoire has about 700,000 distinct CDR3 sequences, about 38% of them found once; the top ten carry 3% to 3.5%. The sequenced material came from peripheral blood. These receptors were taken from an adult man with Graves' ophthalmopathy. CDR3s include the opening cysteine and the closing phenylalanine or tryptophan. Fields, in order: V gene, CDR3 protein.

>TRBV25-1
CASQDRVAGLFF
>TRBV27
CASSLLMGQETQYF
>TRBV2
CASSEALARGAFHF
>TRBV7-8
CASSLAVPGRFDTGELFF
>TRBV25-1
CAREQNTEAFF
>TRBV11-1
CASSGQSDTQYF
>TRBV24-1
CATSDGGTSRSFF
>TRBV7-6
CAGSFGLAGESSYEQYF
>TRBV7-2
CASSLGGQGTNYGYTF
>TRBV7-9
CASSFWSAEAFF
>TRBV27
CASSLRWGNTEAFF
>TRBV25-1
CASRRGQGNSPLHF
>TRBV12-3/TRBV12-4
CASSYLPGGRDQETQYF
>TRBV24-1
CATSETGRSDTQYF
>TRBV5-1
CASSPMGGLHEKLFF
>TRBV20-1
CSARGGGGLSYEQYF
>TRBV20-1
CSASPPASGNTIYF
>TRBV11-2
CASSLATGTGTYEQYF
>TRBV9
CASSVEAGSIASGANVLTF
>TRBV6-5
CASKAGPYNSPLHF
>TRBV12-5
CASGPGTGFYEQYF
>TRBV3-1
CASRNSGRSYEQYF
>TRBV20-1
CSARDRVRQPTNYGYTF